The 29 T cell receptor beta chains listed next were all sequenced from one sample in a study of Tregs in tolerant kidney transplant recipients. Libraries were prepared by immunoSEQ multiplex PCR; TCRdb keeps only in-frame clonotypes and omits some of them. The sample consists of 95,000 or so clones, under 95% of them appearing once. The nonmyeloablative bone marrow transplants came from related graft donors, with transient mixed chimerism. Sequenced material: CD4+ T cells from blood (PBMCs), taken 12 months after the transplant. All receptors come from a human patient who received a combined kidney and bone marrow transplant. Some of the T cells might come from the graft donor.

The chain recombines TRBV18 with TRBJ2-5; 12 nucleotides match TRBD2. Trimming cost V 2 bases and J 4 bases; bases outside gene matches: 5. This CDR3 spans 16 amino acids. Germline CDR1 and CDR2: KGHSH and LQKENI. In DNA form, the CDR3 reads TGTGCCAGCTCACCAGATCGACTAGCGGGAGCAGAGACCCAGTACTTC. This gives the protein CASSPDRLAGAETQYF.

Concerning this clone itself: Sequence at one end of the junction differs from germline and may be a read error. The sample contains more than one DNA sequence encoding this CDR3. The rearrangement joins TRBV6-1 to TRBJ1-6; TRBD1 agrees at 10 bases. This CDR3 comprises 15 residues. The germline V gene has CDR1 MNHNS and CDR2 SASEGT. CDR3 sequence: CASSSRDRGNSPLHF. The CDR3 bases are TGTGCCAGCAGTAGCCGGGACAGGGGTAATTCCCCCCTCCACTTT.

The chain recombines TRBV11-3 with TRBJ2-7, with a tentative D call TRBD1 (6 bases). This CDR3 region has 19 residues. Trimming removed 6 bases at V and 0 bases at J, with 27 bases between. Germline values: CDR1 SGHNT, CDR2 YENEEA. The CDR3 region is CASSPWTSGTSPPSYEQYF. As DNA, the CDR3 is TGTGCCAGCAGTCCTTGGACATCCGGGACATCCCCCCCCTCCTACGAGCAGTACTTC.

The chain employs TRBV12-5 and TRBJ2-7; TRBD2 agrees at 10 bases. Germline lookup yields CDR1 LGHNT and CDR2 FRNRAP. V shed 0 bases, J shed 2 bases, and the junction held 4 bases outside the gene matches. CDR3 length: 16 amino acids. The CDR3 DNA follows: TGTGCTAGTGGTTTGGTGGGGGGGACTAGCGCCTACGAGCAGTACTTC. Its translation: CASGLVGGTSAYEQYF.

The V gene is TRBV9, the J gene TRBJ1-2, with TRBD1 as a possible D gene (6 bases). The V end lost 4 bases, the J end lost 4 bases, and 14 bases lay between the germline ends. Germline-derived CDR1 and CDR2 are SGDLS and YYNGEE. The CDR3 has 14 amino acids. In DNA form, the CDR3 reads TGTGCCAGCAGCCTACAGGGTGGCGTCTATGGCTACACCTTC. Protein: CASSLQGGVYGYTF. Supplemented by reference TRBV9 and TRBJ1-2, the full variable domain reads DSGVTQTPKHLITATGQRVTLRCSPRSGDLSVYWYQQSLDQGLQFLIQYYNGEERAKGNILERFSAQQFPDLHSELNLSSLELGDSALYFCASSLQGGVYGYTFGSGTRLTVV.

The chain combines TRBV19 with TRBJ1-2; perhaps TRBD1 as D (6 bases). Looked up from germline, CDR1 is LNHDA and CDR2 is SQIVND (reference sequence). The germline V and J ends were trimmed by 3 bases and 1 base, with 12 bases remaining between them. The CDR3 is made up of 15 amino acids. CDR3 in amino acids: CASSIGDRINYGYTF. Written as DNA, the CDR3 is TGTGCCAGTAGTATTGGCGACAGGATTAACTATGGCTACACCTTC.

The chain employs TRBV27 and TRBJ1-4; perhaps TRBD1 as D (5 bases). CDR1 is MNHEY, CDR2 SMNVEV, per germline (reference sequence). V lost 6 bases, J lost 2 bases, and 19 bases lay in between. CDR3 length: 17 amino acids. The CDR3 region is CASSSKSGAHTNEKLFF. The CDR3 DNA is TGTGCCAGCAGCAGCAAGAGCGGGGCCCATACTAATGAAAAACTGTTTTTT.

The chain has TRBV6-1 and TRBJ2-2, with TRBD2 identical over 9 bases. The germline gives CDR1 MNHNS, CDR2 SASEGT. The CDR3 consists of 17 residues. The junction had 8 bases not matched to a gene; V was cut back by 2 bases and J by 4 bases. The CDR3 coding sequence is TGTGCCAGCAGTGAATTCCGACTAGCGGTGGCCACCGGGGAGCTGTTTTTT. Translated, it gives CASSEFRLAVATGELFF.

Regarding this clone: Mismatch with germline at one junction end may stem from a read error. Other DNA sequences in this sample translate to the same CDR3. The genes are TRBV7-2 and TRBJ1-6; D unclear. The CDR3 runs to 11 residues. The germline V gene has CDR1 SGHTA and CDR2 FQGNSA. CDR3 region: CASRLDSPLHF. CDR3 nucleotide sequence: TGTGCCAGCAGACTCGATTCCCCCCTCCACTTT.

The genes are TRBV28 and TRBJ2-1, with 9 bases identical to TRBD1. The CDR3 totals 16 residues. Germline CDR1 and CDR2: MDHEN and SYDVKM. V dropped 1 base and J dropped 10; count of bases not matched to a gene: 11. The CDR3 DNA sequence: TGTGCCAGCAGTTTATATCGTGACAGGGGGTTTCGGGAGCAGTTCTTC. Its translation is CASSLYRDRGFREQFF.

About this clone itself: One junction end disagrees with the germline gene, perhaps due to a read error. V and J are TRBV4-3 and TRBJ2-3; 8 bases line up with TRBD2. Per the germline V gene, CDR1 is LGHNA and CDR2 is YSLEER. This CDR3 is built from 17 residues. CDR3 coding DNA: TGCGTCAGCAGCCAAGACTCAGCGGGAGCTAGCACAGATACGCAGTATTTT. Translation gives CVSSQDSAGASTDTQYF.

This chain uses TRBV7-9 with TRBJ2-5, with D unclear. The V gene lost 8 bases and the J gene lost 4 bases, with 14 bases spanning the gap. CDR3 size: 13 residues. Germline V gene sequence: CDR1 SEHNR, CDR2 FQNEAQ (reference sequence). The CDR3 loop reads CASGASTGETQYF. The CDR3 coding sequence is TGTGCCAGCGGTGCTTCAACGGGAGAGACCCAGTACTTC.

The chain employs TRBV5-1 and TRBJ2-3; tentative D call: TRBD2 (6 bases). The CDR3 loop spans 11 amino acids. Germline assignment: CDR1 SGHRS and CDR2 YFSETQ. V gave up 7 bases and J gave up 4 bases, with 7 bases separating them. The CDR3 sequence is CASSGADTQYF. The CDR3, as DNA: TGCGCCAGCTCGGGAGCAGATACGCAGTATTTT.

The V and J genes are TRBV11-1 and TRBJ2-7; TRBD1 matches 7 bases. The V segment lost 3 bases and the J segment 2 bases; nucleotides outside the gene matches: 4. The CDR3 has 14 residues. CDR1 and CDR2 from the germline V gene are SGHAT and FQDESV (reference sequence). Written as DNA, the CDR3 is TGTGCCAGCAGCTTTTGGGGACAGACCTACGAGCAGTACTTC. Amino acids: CASSFWGQTYEQYF.

The CDR3 protein is CASRGLSGYTF. CDR3 bases: TGTGCCAGCCGGGGGTTAAGTGGCTACACCTTC. This chain joins TRBV25-1 and TRBJ1-2, with D possibly being TRBD1 (5 bases). With 8 bases removed from V and 7 bases from J, the gap between germline ends came to 11 bases. The CDR3 covers 11 residues. Germline V gives CDR1 MGHDK, CDR2 SYGVNS.

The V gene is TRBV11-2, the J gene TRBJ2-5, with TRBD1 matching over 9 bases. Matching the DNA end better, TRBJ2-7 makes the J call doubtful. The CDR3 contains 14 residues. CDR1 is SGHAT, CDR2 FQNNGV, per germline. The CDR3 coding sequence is TGTGCCAGCAGCCGGACAGGGGTTACCTACGAGCAGTACTTC. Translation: CASSRTGVTYEQYF.

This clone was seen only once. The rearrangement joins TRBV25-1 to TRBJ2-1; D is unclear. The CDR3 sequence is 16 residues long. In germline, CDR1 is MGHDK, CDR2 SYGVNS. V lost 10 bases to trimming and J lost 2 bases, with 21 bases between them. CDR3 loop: CATSHPESATYNEQFF. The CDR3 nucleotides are TGTGCCACTAGTCACCCCGAGTCGGCTACCTACAATGAGCAGTTCTTC.

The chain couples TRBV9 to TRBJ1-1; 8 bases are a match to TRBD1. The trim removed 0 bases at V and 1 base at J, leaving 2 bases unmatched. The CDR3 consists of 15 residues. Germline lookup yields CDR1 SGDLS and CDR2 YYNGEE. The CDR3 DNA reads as TGTGCCAGCAGCGTAGGCGGGACAGGGAACACTGAAGCTTTCTTT. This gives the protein CASSVGGTGNTEAFF.

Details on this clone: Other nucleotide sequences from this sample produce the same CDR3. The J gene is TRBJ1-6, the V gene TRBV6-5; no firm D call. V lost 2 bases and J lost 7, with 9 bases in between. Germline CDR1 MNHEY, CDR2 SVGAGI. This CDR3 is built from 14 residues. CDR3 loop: CASSYPGRNSPLHF. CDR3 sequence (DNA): TGTGCCAGCAGTTACCCGGGAAGGAATTCACCCCTCCACTTT.

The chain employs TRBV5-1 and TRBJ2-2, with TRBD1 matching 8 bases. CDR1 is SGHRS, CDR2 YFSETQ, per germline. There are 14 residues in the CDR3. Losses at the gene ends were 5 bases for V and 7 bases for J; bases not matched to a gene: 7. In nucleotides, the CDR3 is TGCGCCAGCAGTTCGGACAGGGAATACGGGGAGCTGTTTTTT. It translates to CASSSDREYGELFF.

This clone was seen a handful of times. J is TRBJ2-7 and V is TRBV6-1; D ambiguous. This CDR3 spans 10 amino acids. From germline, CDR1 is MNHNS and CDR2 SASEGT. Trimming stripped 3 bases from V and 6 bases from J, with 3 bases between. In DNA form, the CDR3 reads TGTGCCAGCAGTGATCTCGAGCAGTACTTC. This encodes CASSDLEQYF.

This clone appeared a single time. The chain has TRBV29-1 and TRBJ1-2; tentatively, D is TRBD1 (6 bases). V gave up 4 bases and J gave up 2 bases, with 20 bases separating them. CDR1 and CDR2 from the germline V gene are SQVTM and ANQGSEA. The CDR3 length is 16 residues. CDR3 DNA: TGCAGCGTTGGCCCGGCCAGGGGAGGGCTAAACTATGGCTACACCTTC. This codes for CSVGPARGGLNYGYTF.

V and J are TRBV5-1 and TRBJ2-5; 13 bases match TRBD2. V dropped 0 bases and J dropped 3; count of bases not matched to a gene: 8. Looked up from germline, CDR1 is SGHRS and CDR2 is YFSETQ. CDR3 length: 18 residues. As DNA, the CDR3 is TGCGCCAGCAGCTTGGCTGCGGGAGGACTAGCGGGAGAAGAGACCCAGTACTTC. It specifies CASSLAAGGLAGEETQYF.

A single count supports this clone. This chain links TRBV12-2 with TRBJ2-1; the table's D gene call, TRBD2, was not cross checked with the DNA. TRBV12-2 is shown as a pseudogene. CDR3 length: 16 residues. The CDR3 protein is CASRLWPAGVRGEQFF. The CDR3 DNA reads TGTGCAAGTCGCTTATGGCCAGCGGGGGTCCGCGGGGAGCAGTTCTTC.

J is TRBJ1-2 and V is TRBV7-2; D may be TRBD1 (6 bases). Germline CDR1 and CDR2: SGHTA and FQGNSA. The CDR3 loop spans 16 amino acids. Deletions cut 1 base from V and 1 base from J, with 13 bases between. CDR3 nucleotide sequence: TGTGCCAGCAGCTTAGGCAGGGGTTCGCTTAACTATGGCTACACCTTC. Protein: CASSLGRGSLNYGYTF.

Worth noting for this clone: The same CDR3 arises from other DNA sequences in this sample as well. The chain's CDR3 is CASSLVEGYEQYF. The CDR3 DNA follows: TGCGCCAGCAGCTTGGTAGAGGGCTACGAGCAGTACTTC. This chain links TRBV5-1 with TRBJ2-7, with D possibly being TRBD2 (5 bases). Trimming took off 0 bases at V and 3 bases at J, with 7 bases between the two ends. The CDR3 is made up of 13 amino acids. Germline V gene data show CDR1 as SGHRS and CDR2 as YFSETQ.

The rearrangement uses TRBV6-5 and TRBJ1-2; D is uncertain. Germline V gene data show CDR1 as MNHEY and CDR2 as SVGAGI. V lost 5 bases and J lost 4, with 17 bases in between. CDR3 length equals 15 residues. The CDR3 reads CASSRDWAGSYGYTF. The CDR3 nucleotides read TGTGCCAGCAGTCGCGACTGGGCGGGAAGCTATGGCTACACCTTC.

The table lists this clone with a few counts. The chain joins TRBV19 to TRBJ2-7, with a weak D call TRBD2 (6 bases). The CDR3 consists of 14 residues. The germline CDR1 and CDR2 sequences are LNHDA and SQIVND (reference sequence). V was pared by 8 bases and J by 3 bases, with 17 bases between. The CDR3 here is CASGEAGSLYEQYF. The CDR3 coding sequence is TGTGCCAGTGGGGAGGCGGGATCTCTCTACGAGCAGTACTTC.

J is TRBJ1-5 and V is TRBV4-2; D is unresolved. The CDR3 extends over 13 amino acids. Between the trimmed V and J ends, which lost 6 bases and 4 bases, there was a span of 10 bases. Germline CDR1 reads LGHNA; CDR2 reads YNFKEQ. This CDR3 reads CASRAGVNQPQHF. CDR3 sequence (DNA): TGTGCCAGCAGAGCCGGGGTTAATCAGCCCCAGCATTTT.